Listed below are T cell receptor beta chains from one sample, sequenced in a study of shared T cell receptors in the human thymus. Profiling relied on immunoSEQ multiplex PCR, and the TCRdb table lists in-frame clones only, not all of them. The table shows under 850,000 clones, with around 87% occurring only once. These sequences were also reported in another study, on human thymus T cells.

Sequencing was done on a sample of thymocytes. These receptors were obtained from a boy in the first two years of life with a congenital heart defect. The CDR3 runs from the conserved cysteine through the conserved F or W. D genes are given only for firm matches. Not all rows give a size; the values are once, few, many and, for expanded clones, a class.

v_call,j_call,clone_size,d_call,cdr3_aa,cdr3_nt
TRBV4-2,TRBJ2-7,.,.,CASSHEPGSPSYEQYF,TGTGCCAGCAGCCATGAACCCGGGAGTCCCTCCTACGAGCAGTACTTC
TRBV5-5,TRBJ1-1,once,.,CASSLDSPMNTEAFF,TGTGCCAGCAGCTTGGACAGCCCTATGAACACTGAAGCTTTCTTT
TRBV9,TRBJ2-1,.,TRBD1,CASSPPSGGRDNEQFF,TGTGCCAGCAGCCCACCGTCAGGGGGCAGGGACAATGAGCAGTTCTTC
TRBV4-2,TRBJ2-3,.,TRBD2,CASSQTPPAGLTDTQYF,TGTGCCAGCAGCCAAACCCCCCCAGCGGGACTCACAGATACGCAGTATTTT
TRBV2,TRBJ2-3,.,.,CASRQTQIGGGTDTQYF,TGTGCCAGCAGACAAACGCAGATAGGGGGAGGCACAGATACGCAGTATTTT
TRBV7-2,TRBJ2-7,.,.,CASSLDSGGHYEQYF,TGTGCCAGCAGCTTAGACTCCGGTGGGCACTACGAGCAGTACTTC
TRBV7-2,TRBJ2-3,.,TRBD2,CASTPPNSGREDSTDTQYF,TGTGCCAGCACCCCCCCCAATAGCGGACGGGAGGACAGCACAGATACGCAGTATTTT
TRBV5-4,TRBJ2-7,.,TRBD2,CASSHSLPTSGRFYEQYF,TGTGCCAGCAGCCACTCGCTCCCGACTAGCGGGAGATTCTACGAGCAGTACTTC
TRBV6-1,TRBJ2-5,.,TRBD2,CASRGKGTRLAGEGETQYF,TGTGCCAGCCGTGGGAAAGGAACCCGACTAGCGGGAGAGGGAGAGACCCAGTACTTC
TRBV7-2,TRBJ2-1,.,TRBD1,CASRPFGTGVSYNEQFF,TGTGCCAGCAGACCTTTCGGGACAGGGGTATCCTACAATGAGCAGTTCTTC
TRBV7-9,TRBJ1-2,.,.,CASSSAGDYGYTF,TGTGCCAGCAGCTCTGCGGGGGACTATGGCTACACCTTC
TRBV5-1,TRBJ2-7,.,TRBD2,CASSRGGDREQYF,TGCGCCAGCAGCCGGGGGGGAGATAGAGAGCAGTACTTC
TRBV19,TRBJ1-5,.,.,CASSIDRRGSSNQPQHF,TGTGCCAGTAGTATAGATCGAAGGGGCTCCAGCAATCAGCCCCAGCATTTT
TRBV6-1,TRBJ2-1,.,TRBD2,CASSEMLAGTYNEQFF,TGTGCCAGCAGTGAAATGTTAGCGGGCACATACAATGAGCAGTTCTTC
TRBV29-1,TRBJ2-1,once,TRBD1,CSVEVGTGPYNEQFF,TGCAGCGTTGAAGTAGGGACAGGACCCTACAATGAGCAGTTCTTC
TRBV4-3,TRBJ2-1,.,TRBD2,CASSHGGFWDSPYNEQFF,TGCGCCAGCAGCCACGGGGGGTTTTGGGACTCCCCCTACAATGAGCAGTTCTTC
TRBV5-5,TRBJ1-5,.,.,CASSVGIQGRDQPQHF,TGTGCCAGCAGCGTTGGGATACAGGGTAGAGATCAGCCCCAGCATTTT
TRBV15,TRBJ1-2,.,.,CATSRAGGGYGYTF,TGTGCCACCAGCAGAGCGGGGGGAGGCTATGGCTACACCTTC
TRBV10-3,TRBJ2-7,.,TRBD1,CAISGEDNRGPTYEQYF,TGTGCCATCAGTGGAGAGGATAACAGGGGGCCCACCTACGAGCAGTACTTC
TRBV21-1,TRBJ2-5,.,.,CASSKWTVSGETQYF,TGTGCCAGCAGCAAATGGACTGTATCTGGGGAGACCCAGTACTTC
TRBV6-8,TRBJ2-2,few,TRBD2,CASSQAGGGELFF,TGTGCCAGCAGTCAAGCGGGAGGGGGGGAGCTGTTTTTT
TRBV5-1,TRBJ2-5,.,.,CASSLVRDRGWETQYF,TGCGCCAGCAGCTTGGTGCGGGACAGAGGGTGGGAGACCCAGTACTTC
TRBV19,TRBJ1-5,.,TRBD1,CASSSGQGADNQPQHF,TGTGCCAGTAGTTCAGGACAGGGGGCGGACAATCAGCCCCAGCATTTT
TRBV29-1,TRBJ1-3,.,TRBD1,CSVDHGTVKSGNTIYF,TGCAGCGTTGACCATGGGACAGTCAAATCTGGAAACACCATATATTTT
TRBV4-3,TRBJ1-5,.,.,CASSLHVTKDSRNQPQHF,TGCGCCAGCAGCCTCCACGTCACAAAGGACAGCCGAAATCAGCCCCAGCATTTT
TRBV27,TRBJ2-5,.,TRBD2,CASRPGGVQETQYF,TGTGCCAGCCGCCCCGGGGGGGTCCAAGAGACCCAGTACTTC
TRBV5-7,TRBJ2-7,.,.,CASSPRLHPYEQYF,TGTGCCAGCAGCCCCCGACTGCACCCCTACGAGCAGTACTTC
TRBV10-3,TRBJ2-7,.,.,CAISPRGSYEQYF,TGTGCCATCAGCCCCCGAGGCTCCTACGAGCAGTACTTC
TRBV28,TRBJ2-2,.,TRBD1,CASSLPETGGRTGELFF,TGTGCCAGCAGTTTACCCGAGACAGGGGGAAGGACCGGGGAGCTGTTTTTT
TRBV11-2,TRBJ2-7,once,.,CASSLVSNRESVYEQYF,TGTGCCAGCAGCTTAGTCTCCAACAGGGAGTCCGTCTACGAGCAGTACTTC
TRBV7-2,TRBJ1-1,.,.,CASSPRWGQEAFF,TGTGCCAGCAGCCCACGGTGGGGGCAGGAAGCTTTCTTT
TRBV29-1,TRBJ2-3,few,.,CSVEDRTATDTQYF,TGCAGCGTTGAAGACCGGACTGCGACGGATACGCAGTATTTT
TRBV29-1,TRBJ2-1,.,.,CSVDHDNANEQFF,TGCAGCGTTGACCACGACAACGCCAATGAGCAGTTCTTC
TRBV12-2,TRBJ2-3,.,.,CASRFETSGSTDTQYF,TGTGCAAGTCGCTTCGAGACTAGCGGAAGCACAGATACGCAGTATTTT
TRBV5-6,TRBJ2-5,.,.,CASSSSRERRASQRETQYF,TGTGCCAGCAGCTCAAGCCGAGAGCGGCGGGCTAGCCAGAGAGAGACCCAGTACTTC
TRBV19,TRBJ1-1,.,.,CASSITIERDIKNTEAFF,TGTGCCAGTAGTATAACTATAGAAAGGGACATAAAGAACACTGAAGCTTTCTTT
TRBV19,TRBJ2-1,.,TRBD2,CASSIEGRGLAGESDNEQFF,TGTGCCAGTAGTATAGAGGGCAGAGGACTAGCGGGAGAAAGTGACAATGAGCAGTTCTTC
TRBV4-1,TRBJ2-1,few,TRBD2,CASSQGVGTSGDNEQFF,TGCGCCAGCAGCCAAGGGGTAGGGACTAGCGGGGACAATGAGCAGTTCTTC
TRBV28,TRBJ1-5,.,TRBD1,CASSLPRDRVKKNQPQHF,TGTGCCAGCAGTTTGCCTCGGGACAGGGTAAAGAAGAATCAGCCCCAGCATTTT
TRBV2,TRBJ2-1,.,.,CASYESADEQFF,TGTGCCAGCTATGAGTCCGCGGATGAGCAGTTCTTC
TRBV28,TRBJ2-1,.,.,CASSSRAEQFF,TGTGCCAGCAGTTCCAGGGCTGAGCAGTTCTTC
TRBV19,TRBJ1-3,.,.,CASSTDNSGNTIYF,TGTGCCAGTAGTACGGACAACTCTGGAAACACCATATATTTT
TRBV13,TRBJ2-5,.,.,CASSLGTRRAQETQYF,TGTGCCAGCAGCTTAGGTACTAGGAGGGCGCAAGAGACCCAGTACTTC
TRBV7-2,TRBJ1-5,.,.,CASSLVGRGQPQHF,TGTGCCAGCAGCTTAGTAGGGAGGGGTCAGCCCCAGCATTTT
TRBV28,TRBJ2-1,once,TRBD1,CATMDRGSYNEQFF,TGTGCCACCATGGACAGGGGGTCCTACAATGAGCAGTTCTTC
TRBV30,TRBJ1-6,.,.,CAWSSSGAPNSPLHF,TGTGCCTGGAGTTCCTCGGGTGCCCCTAATTCCCCCCTCCACTTT